These 7 T cell receptor beta chains were all obtained from the same sample, sequenced in a study of T cells after yellow fever vaccination. In TCRdb, the 5' RACE reads were re-called with MiXCR into one record per CDR3 protein. There are around 88,000 distinct CDR3 sequences in the sample; roughly 14% occur only once, and around 23% lies in the top ten. Sequences were derived from CD8+ T cells not binding an NS4B(214-222) dextramer, sorted from PBMCs, sampled approximately 22 days after the first yellow fever vaccination. The origin of the receptors is a man between 18 and 35 years old who received the YFV17D yellow fever vaccine.

J is TRBJ1-6 and V is TRBV14, with D uncertain. The CDR3 has 15 residues. Per the germline V gene, CDR1 is SGHDN and CDR2 is FVKESK. Trimming cost V 4 bases and J 0 bases, with 7 bases left between them. CDR3: CASSLRSSYNSPLHF. CDR3 bases: TGTGCCAGCAGCCTCAGGAGCTCCTATAATTCACCCCTCCACTTT.

Only a few counts were recorded for this clonotype. The chain employs TRBV29-1 and TRBJ1-1, with unresolved D. This CDR3 comprises 12 residues. V lost 6 bases to trimming and J lost 0 bases, with 8 bases between them. Per germline, CDR1 SQVTM and CDR2 ANQGSEA. The CDR3 sequence: CSVGRMNTEAFF. The CDR3, as DNA: TGCAGCGTCGGCCGTATGAACACTGAAGCTTTCTTT.

This rearrangement joins TRBV2 to TRBJ1-1; 7 bases match TRBD1. With V trimmed by 7 bases and J by 1 base, 15 bases remained unmatched. This CDR3 contains 17 residues. Germline-derived CDR1 and CDR2 are SNHLY and FYNNEI. The CDR3 nucleotides are TGTGCCAGCAATCTAGACAGGGTGAACCCTAGGAACACTGAAGCTTTCTTT. It yields the protein CASNLDRVNPRNTEAFF.

The J gene is TRBJ2-7, the V gene TRBV4-3; D might be TRBD1 or TRBD2, each matching 6 bases. The CDR3 sequence is 15 residues long. The V gene's germline CDR1 is LGHNA and CDR2 YSLEER. The V end was cut by 1 base, the J end by 2 bases, with 12 bases between. The CDR3 DNA sequence: TGCGCCAGCAGCCAAGCGGGGGCAGCTACCTACGAGCAGTACTTC. It codes for CASSQAGAATYEQYF.

The chain combines TRBV7-2 with TRBJ2-1; TRBD2 might be the D (5 bases). The V end was cut by 4 bases, the J end by 0 bases, with 16 bases between. CDR3 size: 17 residues. Germline assignment: CDR1 SGHTA and CDR2 FQGNSA. The DNA of the CDR3 is TGTGCCAGCAGCTACTACCCTACGGGGAGCTCCTACAATGAGCAGTTCTTC. Its translation: CASSYYPTGSSYNEQFF.

The rearrangement uses TRBV27 and TRBJ1-2, with a possible D match to TRBD1 (5 bases). Trimming left V 6 bases short and J 6 bases short, with 14 bases between. Germline CDR1 MNHEY, CDR2 SMNVEV (reference sequence). The CDR3 runs 13 residues. DNA of the CDR3: TGTGCCAGCAGATATTTGGGGGGTGATGGCTACACCTTC. Its protein product is CASRYLGGDGYTF.

The chain uses TRBV27 and TRBJ2-7; 7 bases match TRBD1. This CDR3 has 14 residues. Germline V lookup: CDR1 MNHEY, CDR2 SMNVEV (reference sequence). The V segment lost 4 bases and the J segment 4 bases; nucleotides outside the gene matches: 7. CDR3 nucleotide sequence: TGTGCCAGCAGTTCCCTCGGACAGGCGTACGAGCAGTACTTC. Translating it yields CASSSLGQAYEQYF.